These 7 T cell receptor beta chains share one sample of origin, sequenced in a study of T cell changes during pregnancy in multiple sclerosis. Method: immunoSEQ multiplex PCR; TCRdb's copy keeps in-frame clones and lacks some. The table has 85,000 to 130,000 clones, around 94% seen once. This specimen was peripheral blood, taken in the second trimester of pregnancy. The receptors derive from a female donor with multiple sclerosis, enrolled in a pregnancy study.

This clone came up a few times. V usage is TRBV7-3 and J usage is TRBJ2-2; D remains ambiguous. Germline CDR1 is SGHTA and CDR2 is FQGTGA. Deletions cut 5 bases from V and 5 bases from J, with 9 bases between. The CDR3 totals 13 residues. The CDR3 DNA is TGTGCCAGCAGCCTCACCGGGACCGGGGAGCTGTTTTTT. Translation: CASSLTGTGELFF.

Worth noting for this clone: This sample also contains other DNA sequences that code for the same CDR3. The rearrangement joins TRBV7-2 to TRBJ1-1; 11 nucleotides agree with TRBD1. Trimming took 5 bases from V and 4 from J; bases not matched to a gene: 3. Per the germline V gene, CDR1 is SGHTA and CDR2 is FQGNSA. The CDR3 spans 14 residues. CDR3 coding DNA: TGTGCCAGCAGCCTGGACAGGGGGCGCACTGAAGCTTTCTTT. This gives the protein CASSLDRGRTEAFF.

This sequence joins TRBV30 and TRBJ1-1; 7 bases fit TRBD1. This CDR3 region has 13 residues. V dropped 1 base and J dropped 1; count of bases not matched to a gene: 0. In germline, CDR1 is GTSNPN, CDR2 SVGIG (reference sequence). CDR3 sequence reads: CAWSAGGNTEAFF. Written as DNA, the CDR3 is TGTGCCTGGAGTGCAGGGGGGAACACTGAAGCTTTCTTT.

The chain couples TRBV5-1 to TRBJ1-2; D call uncertain. Trimming shortened V by 4 bases and J by 4 bases, and 17 bases separated the two germline ends. The CDR3 has 15 amino acids. Germline lookup yields CDR1 SGHRS and CDR2 YFSETQ. CDR3 amino acids: CASSLNAGESYGYTF. CDR3 coding DNA: TGCGCCAGCAGCCTAAACGCGGGCGAAAGCTATGGCTACACCTTC.

The chain recombines TRBV18 with TRBJ2-3; 7 bases are a match to TRBD1. The CDR3 totals 15 residues. The V segment lost 3 bases and the J segment 1 base; nucleotides outside the gene matches: 4. Looked up from germline, CDR1 is KGHSH and CDR2 is LQKENI. CDR3 loop: CASSPRQGRTDTQYF. The CDR3 region has the DNA TGTGCCAGCTCACCGCGACAGGGCCGCACAGATACGCAGTATTTT.

The rearrangement joins TRBV19 to TRBJ1-4, with 7 bases identical to TRBD1. V lost 5 bases, J lost 1 base, and 7 bases stayed unmatched. The germline CDR1 and CDR2 sequences are LNHDA and SQIVND (reference sequence). The CDR3 contains 16 residues. The CDR3 nucleotides are TGTGCCAGTAGTGTTGACAGGGTGGAAACTAATGAAAAACTGTTTTTT. This encodes CASSVDRVETNEKLFF.

This sequence joins TRBV6-5 and TRBJ1-6, with D possibly TRBD1 on 6 matching bases. CDR1 is MNHEY and CDR2 is SVGAGI in the germline V gene. This CDR3 has 16 amino acids. V lost 2 bases, J lost 0 bases, and 8 bases lay in between. The CDR3 DNA reads TGTGCCAGCAGTTACAGGGGGAGCTCCTATAATTCACCCCTCCACTTT. It specifies CASSYRGSSYNSPLHF.